This T cell receptor (beta chain) was obtained from a study of cytomegalovirus exposure and HLA in healthy donors. The CDR3 is made up of 15 amino acids. Germline values: CDR1 SGHKS, CDR2 YYEKEE (reference sequence). The V end lost 4 bases, the J end lost 1 base, and 14 bases lay between the germline ends. This PCR relied on a set of 60 Vbeta primers and 13 Jbeta primers. TCRdb keeps only in-frame clones here, not all; method: immunoSEQ multiplex PCR. The table records about 160,000 clones, roughly 85% of them present only once. The specimen sequenced was PBMCs. The clonotype originates from a boy younger than 10 in good health and CMV-seronegative. The chain has TRBV5-5 and TRBJ1-1; D is perhaps TRBD1 (5 bases). In DNA form, the CDR3 reads TGTGCCAGCAGCCCACCCAGGGTGGGGAACACTGAAGCTTTCTTT. This translates into CASSPPRVGNTEAFF.